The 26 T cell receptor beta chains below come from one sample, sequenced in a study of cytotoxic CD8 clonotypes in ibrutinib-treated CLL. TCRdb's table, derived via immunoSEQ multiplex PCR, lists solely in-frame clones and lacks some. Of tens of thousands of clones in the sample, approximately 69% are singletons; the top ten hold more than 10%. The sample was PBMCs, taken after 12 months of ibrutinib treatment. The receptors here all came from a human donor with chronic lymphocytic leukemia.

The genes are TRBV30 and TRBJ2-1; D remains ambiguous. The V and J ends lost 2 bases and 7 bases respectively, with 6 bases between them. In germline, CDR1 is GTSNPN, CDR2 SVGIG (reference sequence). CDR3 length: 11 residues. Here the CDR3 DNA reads TGTGCCTGGAGTATAGGGAATGAGCAGTTCTTC. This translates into CAWSIGNEQFF. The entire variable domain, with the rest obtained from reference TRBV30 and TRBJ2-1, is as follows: SQTIHQWPATLVQPVGSPLSLECTVEGTSNPNLYWYRQAAGRGLQLLFYSVGIGQISSEVPQNLSASRPQDRQFILSSKKLLLSDSGFYLCAWSIGNEQFFGPGTRLTVL.

This chain's CDR3 is CATTTGQPIDEQYF. As DNA, the CDR3 is TGTGCCACAACAACGGGACAGCCTATAGACGAGCAGTACTTC. The chain combines TRBV6-5 with TRBJ2-7; 7 bases agree with TRBD1. The ends lost 10 bases at V and 5 bases at J; junction bases unmatched: 14. The CDR3 length is 14 residues. Per the germline V gene, CDR1 is MNHEY and CDR2 is SVGAGI.

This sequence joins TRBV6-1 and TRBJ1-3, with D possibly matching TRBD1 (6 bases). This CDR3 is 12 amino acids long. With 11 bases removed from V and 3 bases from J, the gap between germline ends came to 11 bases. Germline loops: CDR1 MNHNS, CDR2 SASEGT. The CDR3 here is CAARGGGNTIYF. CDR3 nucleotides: TGTGCCGCCAGGGGAGGTGGAAACACCATATATTTT.

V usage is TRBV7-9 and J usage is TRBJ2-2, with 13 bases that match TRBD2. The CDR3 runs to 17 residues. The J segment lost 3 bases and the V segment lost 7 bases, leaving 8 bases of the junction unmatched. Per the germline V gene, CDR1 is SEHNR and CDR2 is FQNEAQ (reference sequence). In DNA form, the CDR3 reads TGTGCCAGCACCCGAGGACTAGCGGGGGCCCACACCGGGGAGCTGTTTTTT. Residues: CASTRGLAGAHTGELFF.

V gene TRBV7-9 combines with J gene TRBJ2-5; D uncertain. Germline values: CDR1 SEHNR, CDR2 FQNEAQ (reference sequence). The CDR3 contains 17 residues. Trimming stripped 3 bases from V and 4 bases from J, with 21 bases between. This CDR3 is CASSFLDLLWVGETQYF. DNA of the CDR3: TGTGCCAGCAGCTTTTTAGACCTCTTGTGGGTGGGAGAGACCCAGTACTTC.

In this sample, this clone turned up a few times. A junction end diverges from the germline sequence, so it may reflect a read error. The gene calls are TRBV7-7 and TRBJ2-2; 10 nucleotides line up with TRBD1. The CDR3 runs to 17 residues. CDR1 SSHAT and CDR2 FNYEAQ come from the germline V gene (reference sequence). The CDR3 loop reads CASSNPGQGANTGELFF. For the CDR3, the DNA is TGTGCTAGCAGCAACCCTGGACAGGGGGCGAACACCGGGGAGCTGTTTTTT. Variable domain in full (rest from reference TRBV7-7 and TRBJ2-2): GAGVSQSPRYKVTKRGQDVTLRCDPISSHATLYWYQQALGQGPEFLTYFNYEAQPDKSGLPSDRFSAERPEGSISTLTIQRTEQRDSAMYRCASSNPGQGANTGELFFGEGSRLTVL.

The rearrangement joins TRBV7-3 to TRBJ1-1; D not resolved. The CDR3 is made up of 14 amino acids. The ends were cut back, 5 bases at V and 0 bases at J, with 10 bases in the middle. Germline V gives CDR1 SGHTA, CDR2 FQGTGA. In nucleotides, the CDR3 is TGTGCCAGCAGCCCGACCCTCATGAACACTGAAGCTTTCTTT. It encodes CASSPTLMNTEAFF.

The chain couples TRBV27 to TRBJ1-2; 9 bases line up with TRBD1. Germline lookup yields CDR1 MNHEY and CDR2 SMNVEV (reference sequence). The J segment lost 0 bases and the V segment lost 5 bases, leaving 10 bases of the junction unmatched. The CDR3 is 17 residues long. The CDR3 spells CASSSSTGGGPNYGYTF. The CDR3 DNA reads TGTGCCAGCAGTAGTTCGACAGGGGGGGGTCCTAACTATGGCTACACCTTC.

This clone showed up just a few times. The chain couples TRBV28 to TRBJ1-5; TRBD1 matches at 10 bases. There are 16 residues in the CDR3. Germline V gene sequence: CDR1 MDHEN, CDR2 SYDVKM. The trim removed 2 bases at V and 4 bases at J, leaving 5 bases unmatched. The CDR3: CASSLTGTGANQPQHF. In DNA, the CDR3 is TGTGCCAGCAGTTTAACCGGGACAGGGGCTAATCAGCCCCAGCATTTT.

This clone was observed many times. This CDR3 reads CASSLDWVPEQYF. As DNA, the CDR3 is TGTGCCAGCAGCTTAGATTGGGTTCCCGAGCAGTACTTC. This chain links TRBV11-2 with TRBJ2-7; no clear D. V lost 0 bases and J lost 6, with 9 bases in between. The CDR3 covers 13 residues. CDR1 and CDR2 (germline): SGHAT, FQNNGV.

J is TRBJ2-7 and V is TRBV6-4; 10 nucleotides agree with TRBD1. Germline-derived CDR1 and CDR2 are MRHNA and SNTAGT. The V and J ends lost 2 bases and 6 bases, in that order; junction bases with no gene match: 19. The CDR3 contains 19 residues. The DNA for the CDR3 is TGTGCCAGCAGTGACCAGGGACAGGGGAGGAAGTCCCCTCGGAGCGAGCAGTACTTC. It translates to CASSDQGQGRKSPRSEQYF.

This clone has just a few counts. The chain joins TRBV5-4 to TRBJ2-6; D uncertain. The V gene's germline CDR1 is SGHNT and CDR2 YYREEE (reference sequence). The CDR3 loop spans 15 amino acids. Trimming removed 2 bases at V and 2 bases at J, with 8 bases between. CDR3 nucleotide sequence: TGTGCCAGCAGCTTTGTGGGGACTGGGGCCAACGTCCTGACTTTC. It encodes CASSFVGTGANVLTF. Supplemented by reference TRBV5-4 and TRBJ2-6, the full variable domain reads ETGVTQSPTHLIKTRGQQVTLRCSSQSGHNTVSWYQQALGQGPQFIFQYYREEENGRGNFPPRFSGLQFPNYSSELNVNALELDDSALYLCASSFVGTGANVLTFGAGSRLTVL.

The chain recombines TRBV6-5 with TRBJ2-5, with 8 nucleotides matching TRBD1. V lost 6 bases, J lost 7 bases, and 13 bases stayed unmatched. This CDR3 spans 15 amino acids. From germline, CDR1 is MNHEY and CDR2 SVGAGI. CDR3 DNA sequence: TGTGCCAGCAGCACCGGGACAGGTCCGGTGGGGACCCAGTACTTC. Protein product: CASSTGTGPVGTQYF.

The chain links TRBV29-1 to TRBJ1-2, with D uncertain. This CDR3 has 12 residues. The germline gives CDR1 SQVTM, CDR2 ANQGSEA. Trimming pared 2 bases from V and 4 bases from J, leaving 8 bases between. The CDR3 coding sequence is TGCAGCGTTGAACGGCTGCTCTATGGCTACACCTTC. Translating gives CSVERLLYGYTF. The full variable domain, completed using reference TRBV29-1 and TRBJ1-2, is SAVISQKPSRDICQRGTSLTIQCQVDSQVTMMFWYRQQPGQSLTLIATANQGSEATYESGFVIDKFPISRPNLTFSTLTVSNMSPEDSSIYLCSVERLLYGYTFGSGTRLTVV.

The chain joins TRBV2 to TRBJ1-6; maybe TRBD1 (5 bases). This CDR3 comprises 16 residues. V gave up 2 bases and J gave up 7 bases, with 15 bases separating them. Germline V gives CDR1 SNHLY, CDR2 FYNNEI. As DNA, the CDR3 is TGTGCCAGCAGTGAACCCAGGGTCCCGACAAATTCACCCCTCCACTTT. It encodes CASSEPRVPTNSPLHF.

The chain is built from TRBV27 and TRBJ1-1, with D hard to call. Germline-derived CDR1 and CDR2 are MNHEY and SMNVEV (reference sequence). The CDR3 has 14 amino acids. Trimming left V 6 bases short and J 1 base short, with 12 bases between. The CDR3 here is CASSLGYRNTEAFF. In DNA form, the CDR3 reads TGTGCCAGCAGCCTTGGTTATAGGAACACTGAAGCTTTCTTT.

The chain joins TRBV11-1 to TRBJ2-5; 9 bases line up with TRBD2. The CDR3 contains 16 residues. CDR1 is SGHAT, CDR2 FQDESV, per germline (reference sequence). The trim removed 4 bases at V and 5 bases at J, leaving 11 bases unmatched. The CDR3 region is CASSSPASGAPETQYF. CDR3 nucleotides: TGTGCCAGCAGCTCTCCGGCTAGCGGGGCTCCGGAGACCCAGTACTTC.

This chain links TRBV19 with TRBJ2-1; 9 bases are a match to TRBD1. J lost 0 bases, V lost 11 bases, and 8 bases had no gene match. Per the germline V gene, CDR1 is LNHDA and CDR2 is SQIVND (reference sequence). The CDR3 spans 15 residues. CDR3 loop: CASEQDRGSYNEQFF. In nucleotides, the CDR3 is TGTGCCTCGGAACAGGACAGGGGCTCCTACAATGAGCAGTTCTTC.

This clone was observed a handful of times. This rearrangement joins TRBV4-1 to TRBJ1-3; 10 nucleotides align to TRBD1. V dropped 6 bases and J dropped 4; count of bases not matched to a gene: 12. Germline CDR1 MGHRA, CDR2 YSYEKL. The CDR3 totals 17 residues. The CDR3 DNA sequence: TGCGCCAGCAGTCTTCACCGGACAGGGGGAGGCGGAAACACCATATATTTT. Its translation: CASSLHRTGGGGNTIYF.

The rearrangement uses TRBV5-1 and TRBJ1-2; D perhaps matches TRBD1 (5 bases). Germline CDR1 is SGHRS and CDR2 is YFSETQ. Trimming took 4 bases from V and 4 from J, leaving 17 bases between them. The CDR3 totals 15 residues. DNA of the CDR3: TGCGCCAGCAGCGTGGGACCCTTAAGCGGCTATGGCTACACCTTC. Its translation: CASSVGPLSGYGYTF.

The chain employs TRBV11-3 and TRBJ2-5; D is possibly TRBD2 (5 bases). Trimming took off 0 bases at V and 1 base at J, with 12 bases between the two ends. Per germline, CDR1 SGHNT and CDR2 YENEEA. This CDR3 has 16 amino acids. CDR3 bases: TGTGCCAGCAGCTTAGATATTGGGCTAGCCCAAGAGACCCAGTACTTC. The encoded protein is CASSLDIGLAQETQYF.

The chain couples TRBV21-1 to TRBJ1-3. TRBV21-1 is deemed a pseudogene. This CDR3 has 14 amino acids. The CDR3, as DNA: TGTGCCAGCAGCAAAGGGAGGGTTGGAAACACCATATATTTT. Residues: CASSKGRVGNTIYF.

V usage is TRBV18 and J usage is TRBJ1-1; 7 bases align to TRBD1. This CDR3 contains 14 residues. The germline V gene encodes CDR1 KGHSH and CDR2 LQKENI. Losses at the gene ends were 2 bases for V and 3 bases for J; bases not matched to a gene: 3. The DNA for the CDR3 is TGTGCCAGCTCACCATCAACAGGGGACACTGAAGCTTTCTTT. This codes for CASSPSTGDTEAFF.

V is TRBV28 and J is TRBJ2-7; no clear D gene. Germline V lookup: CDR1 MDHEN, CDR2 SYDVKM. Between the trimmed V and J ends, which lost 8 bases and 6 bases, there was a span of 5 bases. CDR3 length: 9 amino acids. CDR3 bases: TGTGCCAGCCCTACCGAGCAGTACTTC. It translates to CASPTEQYF. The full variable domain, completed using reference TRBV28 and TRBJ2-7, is DVKVTQSSRYLVKRTGEKVFLECVQDMDHENMFWYRQDPGLGLRLIYFSYDVKMKEKGDIPEGYSVSREKKERFSLILESASTNQTSMYLCASPTEQYFGPGTRLTVT.

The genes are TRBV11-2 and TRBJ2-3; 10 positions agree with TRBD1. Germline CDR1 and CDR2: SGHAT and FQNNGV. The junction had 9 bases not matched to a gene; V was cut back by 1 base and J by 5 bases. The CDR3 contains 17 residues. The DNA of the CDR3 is TGTGCCAGCAGCTTAGGGAGACAGGGGGCTAGACTAGATACGCAGTATTTT. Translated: CASSLGRQGARLDTQYF.

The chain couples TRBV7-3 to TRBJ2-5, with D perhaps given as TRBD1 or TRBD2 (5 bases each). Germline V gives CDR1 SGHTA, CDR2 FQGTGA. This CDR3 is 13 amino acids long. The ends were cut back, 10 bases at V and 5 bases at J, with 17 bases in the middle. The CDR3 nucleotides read TGTGCCACATCCCGGGGCGGAGGTGAGACCCAGTACTTC. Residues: CATSRGGGETQYF.